This section outlines one T cell receptor beta chain sequence together with its context. The target of this receptor is not known. No clone much larger than this one lies a single base away; base qualities are absent. This entry is derived from a study of T-cell memory formation after mild COVID-19 (dated by TCRdb to the early 2020s). Background for the entire study: Most TCR sequence clusters were specific to one of the two donors. Two young, previously healthy adult volunteers, one female and one male, were included in the cohort. In a couple of donors, T-cell clones that expanded and contracted after mild COVID-19 were tracked by sequencing TCRalpha and TCRbeta repertoires over time.

PBMCs were isolated by Ficoll-Paque density gradient centrifugation. Sequencing instrument: Illumina NovaSeq 6000. cDNA libraries for TCRalpha and TCRbeta were prepared by 5'RACE using constant-segment primers, with sample barcodes and unique molecular identifiers added. Trizol reagent was used to extract RNA from every sample. Libraries were amplified in two PCR steps, with a second sample barcode and Illumina TruSeq adapters added in the second step. Libraries were sequenced on an Illumina NovaSeq with 2 x 150 bp paired-end reads. The study's processing was this. With migec v1.2.7, reads were demultiplexed and then collapsed into UMI-guided consensus sequences. Using mixcr v2.1.11, UMI consensuses were aligned to TRA and TRB V and J templates and then assembled into clonotypes. A clonotype was counted as expanded or contracted only when both edgeR and NoisET called the clonotype significant, with the noise models trained on biological replicates. For edgeR calls, the thresholds were a false discovery rate-adjusted p below 0.01 and a log2 fold-change of 1. As an exploratory analysis of dynamics, PCA with hierarchical clustering was applied to max-normalized trajectories of the 1000 most abundant clonotypes. Separately sequenced CD4+ and CD8+ repertoires were used to assign a CD4 or CD8 phenotype to each responding clone. TCRdb reran the public reads through fastp at Q25 and MiXCR, keeping productive beta chains. All rows with the same CDR3 protein become a single entry with the most common DNA and genes. The V and J calls, along with clone size, are taken from TCRdb and not from the paper's own processing. The sample has 450,000 or so distinct CDR3 sequences on record, roughly 23% of them singletons. The ten largest clonotypes hold roughly an eighth of the sample.

Broad study findings and their caveats: Clones that contracted from day 15 to 85 showed balanced CD4/CD8 phenotypes, whereas a second wave of clones that expanded from day 15 to 37 leaned towards CD4+. Some responding clones were found in pre-infection memory, which suggests that pre-existing cross-reactive memory T cells took part in the SARS-CoV-2 response. The study included only a couple of mild cases, and larger cohorts that include severe cases with pre-infection samples were judged to be necessary. Whether the second-wave clones peaking on day 37 were SARS-CoV-2 specific was not confirmed. Contracting CD4+ clones were located mainly in the CM and EM memory subsets, whereas CD8+ clones were found to be enriched in EMRA.

Taken from cysteine to phenylalanine, the CDR3 has 16 residues. Only the CDR3 DNA is retained, 48 bases long and in frame from the first base. Via the germline V gene, CDR1 is LGHNA and CDR2 YNFKEQ. Germline trimming: 4 bases from V, 1 base from J; junction bases outside gene matches: 4. The sequence is built from TRBV4-2 and TRBJ2-3, and 11 junction bases match TRBD2. The sample was PBMCs or a T cell subset sorted from them (not recorded which). This sequence was found in an adult woman who had mild COVID-19 (a few samples of this study predate the infection). The sample titles of this study are shuffled in the database, so cell type and time point are left out; the donor was told from shared clones. The nucleotide sequence is TGTGCCAGCAGCCCTTTAGCGGGGGGGGGCACAGATACGCAGTATTTT. This codes for CASSPLAGGGTDTQYF.